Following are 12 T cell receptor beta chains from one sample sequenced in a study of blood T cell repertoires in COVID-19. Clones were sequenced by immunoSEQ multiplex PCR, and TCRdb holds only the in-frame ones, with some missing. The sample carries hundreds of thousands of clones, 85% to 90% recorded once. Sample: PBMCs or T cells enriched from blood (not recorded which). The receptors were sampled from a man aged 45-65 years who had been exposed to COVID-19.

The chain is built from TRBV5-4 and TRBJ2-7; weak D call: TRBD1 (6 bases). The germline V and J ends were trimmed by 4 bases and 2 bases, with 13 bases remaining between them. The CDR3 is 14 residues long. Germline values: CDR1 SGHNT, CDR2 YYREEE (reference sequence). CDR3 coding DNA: TGTGCCAGCAGCAAAAACCAGGGGACCTACGAGCAGTACTTC. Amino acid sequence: CASSKNQGTYEQYF.

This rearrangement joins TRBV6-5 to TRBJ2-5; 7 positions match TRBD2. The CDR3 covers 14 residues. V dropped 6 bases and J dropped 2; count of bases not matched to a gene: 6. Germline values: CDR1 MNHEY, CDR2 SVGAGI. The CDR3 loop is CASSLTSVQETQYF. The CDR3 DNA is TGTGCCAGCAGCCTAACTAGCGTTCAAGAGACCCAGTACTTC.

DNA for the CDR3: TGTGCCAGCACCTCCACAGGGGGATCCTATAATTCACCCCTCCACTTT. Translation gives CASTSTGGSYNSPLHF. The rearrangement links TRBV6-4 to TRBJ1-6; 8 bases agree with TRBD1. CDR1 and CDR2 (germline): MRHNA, SNTAGT. V shed 7 bases, J shed 1 base, and the junction held 6 bases outside the gene matches. The CDR3 contains 16 residues.

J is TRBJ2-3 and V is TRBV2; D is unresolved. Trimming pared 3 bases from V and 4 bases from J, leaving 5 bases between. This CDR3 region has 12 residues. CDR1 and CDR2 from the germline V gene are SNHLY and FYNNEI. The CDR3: CASSEFSDTQYF. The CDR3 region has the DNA TGTGCCAGCAGTGAGTTCTCAGATACGCAGTATTTT.

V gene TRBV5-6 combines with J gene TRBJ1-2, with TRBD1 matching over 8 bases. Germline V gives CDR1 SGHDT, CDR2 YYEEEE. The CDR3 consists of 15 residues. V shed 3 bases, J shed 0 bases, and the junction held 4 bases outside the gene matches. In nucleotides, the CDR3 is TGTGCCAGCAGCTCACAGGGGGAGGCTAACTATGGCTACACCTTC. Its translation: CASSSQGEANYGYTF.

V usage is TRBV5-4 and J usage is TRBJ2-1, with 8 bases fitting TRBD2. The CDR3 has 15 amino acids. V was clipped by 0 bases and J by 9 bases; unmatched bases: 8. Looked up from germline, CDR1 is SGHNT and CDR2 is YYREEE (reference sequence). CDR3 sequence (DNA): TGTGCCAGCAGCTTGGAGGCCGGGAGGGCCTCTGAGCAGTTCTTC. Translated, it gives CASSLEAGRASEQFF.

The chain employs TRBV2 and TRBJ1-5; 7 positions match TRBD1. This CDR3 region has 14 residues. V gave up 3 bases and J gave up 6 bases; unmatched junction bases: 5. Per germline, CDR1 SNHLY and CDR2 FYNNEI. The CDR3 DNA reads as TGTGCCAGCAGTGACTCAGGGGGTGGTCAGCCCCAGCATTTT. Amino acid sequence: CASSDSGGGQPQHF.

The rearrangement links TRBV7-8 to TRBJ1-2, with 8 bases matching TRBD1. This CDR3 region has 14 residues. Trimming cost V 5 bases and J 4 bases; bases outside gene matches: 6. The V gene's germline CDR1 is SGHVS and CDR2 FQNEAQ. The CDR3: CASSRGQGPYGYTF. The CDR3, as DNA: TGTGCCAGCAGCCGAGGACAGGGACCCTATGGCTACACCTTC.

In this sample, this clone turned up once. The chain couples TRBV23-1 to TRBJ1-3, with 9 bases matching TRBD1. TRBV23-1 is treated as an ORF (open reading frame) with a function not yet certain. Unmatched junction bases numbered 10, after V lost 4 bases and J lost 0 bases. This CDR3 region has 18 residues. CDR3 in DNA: TGCGCCAGCAGTCGATCGGGACAGGGCTATATCTCTGGAAACACCATATATTTT. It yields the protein CASSRSGQGYISGNTIYF.

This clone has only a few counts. The CDR3 sequence is CASRKGLGGKNEKLFF. The CDR3 DNA is TGTGCCAGCAGAAAAGGTTTGGGGGGAAAAAATGAAAAACTGTTTTTT. The chain employs TRBV11-2 and TRBJ1-4, with D perhaps TRBD1 (5 bases). The CDR3 is made up of 16 amino acids. V was cut by 6 bases and J by 5 bases, with 19 bases left in between. Per the germline V gene, CDR1 is SGHAT and CDR2 is FQNNGV.

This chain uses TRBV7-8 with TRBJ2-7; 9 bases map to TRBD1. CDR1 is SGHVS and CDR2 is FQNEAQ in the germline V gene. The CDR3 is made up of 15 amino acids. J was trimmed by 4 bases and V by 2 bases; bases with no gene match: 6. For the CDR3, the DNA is TGTGCCAGCAGCTTATATGAAGGGACAGGGTACGAGCAGTACGTC. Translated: CASSLYEGTGYEQYV.

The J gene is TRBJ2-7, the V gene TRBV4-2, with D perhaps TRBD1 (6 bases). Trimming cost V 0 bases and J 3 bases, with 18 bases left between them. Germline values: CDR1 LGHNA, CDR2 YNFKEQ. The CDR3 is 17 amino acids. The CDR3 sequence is CASSQELAGRGFYEQYF. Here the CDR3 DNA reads TGTGCCAGCAGCCAAGAGTTGGCTGGCAGGGGTTTCTACGAGCAGTACTTC.